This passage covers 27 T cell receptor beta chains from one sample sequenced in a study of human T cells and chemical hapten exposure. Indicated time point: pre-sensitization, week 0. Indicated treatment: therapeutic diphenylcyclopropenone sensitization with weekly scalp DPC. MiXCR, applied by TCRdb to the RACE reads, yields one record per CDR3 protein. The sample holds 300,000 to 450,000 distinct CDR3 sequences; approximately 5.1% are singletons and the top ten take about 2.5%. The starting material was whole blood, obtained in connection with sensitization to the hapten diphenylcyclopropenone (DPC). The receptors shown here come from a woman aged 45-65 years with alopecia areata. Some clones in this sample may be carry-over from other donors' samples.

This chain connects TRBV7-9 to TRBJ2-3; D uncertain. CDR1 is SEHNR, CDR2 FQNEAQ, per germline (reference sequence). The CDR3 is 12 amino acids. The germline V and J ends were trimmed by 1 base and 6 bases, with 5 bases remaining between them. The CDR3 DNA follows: TGTGCCAGCAGCTTAGGCTTTGATACGCAGTATTTT. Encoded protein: CASSLGFDTQYF.

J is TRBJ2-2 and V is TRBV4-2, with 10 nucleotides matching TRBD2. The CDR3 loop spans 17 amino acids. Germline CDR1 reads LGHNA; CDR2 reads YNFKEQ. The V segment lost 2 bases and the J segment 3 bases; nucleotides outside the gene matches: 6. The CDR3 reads CASSQLAGAHHTGELFF. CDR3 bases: TGTGCCAGCAGCCAACTAGCGGGGGCCCATCACACCGGGGAGCTGTTTTTT.

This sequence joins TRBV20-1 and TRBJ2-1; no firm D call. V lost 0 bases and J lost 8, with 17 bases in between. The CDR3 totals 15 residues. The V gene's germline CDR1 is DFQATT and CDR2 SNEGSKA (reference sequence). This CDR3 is CSARDPGFGVDEQFF. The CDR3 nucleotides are TGCAGTGCTAGAGATCCCGGTTTCGGAGTGGATGAGCAGTTCTTC.

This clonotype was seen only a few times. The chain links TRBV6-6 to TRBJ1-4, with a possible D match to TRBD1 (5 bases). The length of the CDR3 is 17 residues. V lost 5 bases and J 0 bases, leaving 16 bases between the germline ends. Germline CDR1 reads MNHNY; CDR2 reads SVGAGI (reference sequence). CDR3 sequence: CASSGEGRTPTNEKLFF. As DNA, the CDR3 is TGTGCCAGCAGTGGGGAGGGGAGAACACCAACTAATGAAAAACTGTTTTTT.

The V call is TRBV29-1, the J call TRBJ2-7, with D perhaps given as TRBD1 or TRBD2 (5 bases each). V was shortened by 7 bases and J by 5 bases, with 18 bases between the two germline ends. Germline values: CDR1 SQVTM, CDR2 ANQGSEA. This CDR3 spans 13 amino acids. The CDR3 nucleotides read TGCAGCGCGGGCCCCCGGGGCGTCCACGAGCAGTACTTC. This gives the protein CSAGPRGVHEQYF.

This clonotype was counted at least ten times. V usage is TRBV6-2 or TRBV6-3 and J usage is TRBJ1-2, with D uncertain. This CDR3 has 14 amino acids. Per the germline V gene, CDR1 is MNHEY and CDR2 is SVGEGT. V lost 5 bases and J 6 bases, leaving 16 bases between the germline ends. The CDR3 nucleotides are TGTGCCAGCAGTGCCCGGCGAAGCGGCGATGGCTACACCTTC. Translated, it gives CASSARRSGDGYTF.

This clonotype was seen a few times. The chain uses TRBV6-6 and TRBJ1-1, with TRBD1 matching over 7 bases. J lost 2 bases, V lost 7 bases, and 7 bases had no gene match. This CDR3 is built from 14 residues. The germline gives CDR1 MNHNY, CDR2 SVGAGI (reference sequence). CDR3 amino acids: CASTNRGLNTEAFF. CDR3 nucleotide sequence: TGTGCCAGCACCAACAGGGGACTAAACACTGAAGCTTTCTTT.

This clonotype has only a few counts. CDR3 region: CSVPGPGANVLTF. CDR3 sequence (DNA): TGCAGCGTTCCGGGGCCAGGGGCCAACGTCCTGACTTTC. V usage is TRBV29-1 and J usage is TRBJ2-6, with D perhaps TRBD1 or TRBD2 (5 bases each). This CDR3 has 13 amino acids. Germline V CDR1 and CDR2: SQVTM, ANQGSEA. Trimming left V 5 bases short and J 4 bases short, with 9 bases between.

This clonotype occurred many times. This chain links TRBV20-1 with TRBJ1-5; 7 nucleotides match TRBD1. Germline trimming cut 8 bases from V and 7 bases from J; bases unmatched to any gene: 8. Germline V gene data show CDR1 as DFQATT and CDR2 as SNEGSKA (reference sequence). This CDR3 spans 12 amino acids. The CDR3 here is CSPRQGEQPQHF. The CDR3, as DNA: TGCAGTCCCAGACAGGGTGAGCAGCCCCAGCATTTT.

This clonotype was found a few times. The DNA for the CDR3 is TGTGCCAGCAGTTATACAGGCGCAAGCTCCTACAATGAGCAGTTCTTC. Translating it yields CASSYTGASSYNEQFF. The chain links TRBV6-8 to TRBJ2-1, with D perhaps matching TRBD1 (5 bases). Germline CDR1 is MNHGY and CDR2 is SAAAGT. CDR3 length: 16 residues. Trimming removed 3 bases from V and 0 bases from J, with 12 bases in between.

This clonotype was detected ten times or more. CDR3 DNA: TGCGCCAGCAGCCAAGACGGGGTAGAGACCCAGTACTTC. Translating gives CASSQDGVETQYF. The rearrangement links TRBV4-3 to TRBJ2-5, with a tentative D call TRBD2 (5 bases). This CDR3 spans 13 amino acids. The V and J ends lost 0 bases and 4 bases respectively, with 6 bases between them. Germline lookup yields CDR1 LGHNA and CDR2 YSLEER.

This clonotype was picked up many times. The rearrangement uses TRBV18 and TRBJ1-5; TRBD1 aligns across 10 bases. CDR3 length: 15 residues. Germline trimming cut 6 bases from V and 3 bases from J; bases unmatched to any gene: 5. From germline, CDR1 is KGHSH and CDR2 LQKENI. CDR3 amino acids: CASSPGTGANQPQHF. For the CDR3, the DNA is TGTGCCAGCTCCCCCGGGACAGGGGCCAATCAGCCCCAGCATTTT.

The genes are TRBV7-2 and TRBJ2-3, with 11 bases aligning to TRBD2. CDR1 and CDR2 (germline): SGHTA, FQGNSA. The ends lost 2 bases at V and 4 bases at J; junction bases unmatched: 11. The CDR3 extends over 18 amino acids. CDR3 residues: CASSLISSGRAEADTQYF. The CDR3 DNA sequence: TGTGCCAGCAGCTTAATTAGTAGCGGGAGGGCCGAGGCAGATACGCAGTATTTT.

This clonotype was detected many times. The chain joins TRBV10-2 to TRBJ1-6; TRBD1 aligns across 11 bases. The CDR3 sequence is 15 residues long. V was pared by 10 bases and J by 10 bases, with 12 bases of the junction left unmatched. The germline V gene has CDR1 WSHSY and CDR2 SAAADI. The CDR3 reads CATSGTGGSGSPLHF. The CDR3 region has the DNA TGCGCCACCTCCGGGACAGGGGGAAGTGGATCACCCCTCCACTTT.

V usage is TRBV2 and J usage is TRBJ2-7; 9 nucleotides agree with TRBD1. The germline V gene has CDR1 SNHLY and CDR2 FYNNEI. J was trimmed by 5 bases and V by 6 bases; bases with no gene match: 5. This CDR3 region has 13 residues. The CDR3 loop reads CASSPRTGDEQYF. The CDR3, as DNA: TGTGCCAGCAGCCCCCGGACAGGGGACGAGCAGTACTTC.

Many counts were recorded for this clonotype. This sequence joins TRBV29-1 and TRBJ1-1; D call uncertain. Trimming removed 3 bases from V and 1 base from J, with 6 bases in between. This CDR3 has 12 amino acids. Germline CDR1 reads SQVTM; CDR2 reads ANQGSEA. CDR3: CSVDSTNTEAFF. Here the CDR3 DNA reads TGCAGCGTTGACAGTACGAACACTGAAGCTTTCTTT.

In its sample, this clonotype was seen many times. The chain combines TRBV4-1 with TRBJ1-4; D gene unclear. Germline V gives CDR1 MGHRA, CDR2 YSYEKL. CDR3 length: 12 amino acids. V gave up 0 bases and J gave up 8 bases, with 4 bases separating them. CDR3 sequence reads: CASSQDREKLFF. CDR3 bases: TGCGCCAGCAGCCAAGATAGGGAAAAACTGTTTTTT.

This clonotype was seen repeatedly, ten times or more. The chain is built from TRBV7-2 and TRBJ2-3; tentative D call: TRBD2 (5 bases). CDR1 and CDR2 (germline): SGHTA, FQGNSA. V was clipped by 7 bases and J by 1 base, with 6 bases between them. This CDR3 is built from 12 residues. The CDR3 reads CASTRGTDTQYF. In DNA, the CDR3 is TGTGCCAGCACGAGGGGCACAGATACGCAGTATTTT.

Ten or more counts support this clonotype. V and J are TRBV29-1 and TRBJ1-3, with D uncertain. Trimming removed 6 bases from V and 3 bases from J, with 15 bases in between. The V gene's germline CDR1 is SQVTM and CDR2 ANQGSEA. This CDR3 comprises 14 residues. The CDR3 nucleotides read TGCAGCGTGTCGGATTTGGAAATTGGAAACACCATATATTTT. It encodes CSVSDLEIGNTIYF.

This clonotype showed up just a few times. The DNA of the CDR3 is TGCAGTGCCGCAATGGTGGTCCAAGAGACCCAGTACTTC. This codes for CSAAMVVQETQYF. This chain connects TRBV20-1 to TRBJ2-5; D gene unclear. The CDR3 contains 13 residues. Germline CDR1 is DFQATT and CDR2 is SNEGSKA (reference sequence). V shed 6 bases and J shed 1 base, with 12 bases lying between them.

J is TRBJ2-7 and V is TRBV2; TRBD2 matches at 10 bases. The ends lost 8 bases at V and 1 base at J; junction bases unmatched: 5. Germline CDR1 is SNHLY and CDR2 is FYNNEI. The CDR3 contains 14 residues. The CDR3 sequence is CASRGLADSYEQYF. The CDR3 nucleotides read TGTGCCAGCCGAGGACTAGCGGATTCCTACGAGCAGTACTTC.

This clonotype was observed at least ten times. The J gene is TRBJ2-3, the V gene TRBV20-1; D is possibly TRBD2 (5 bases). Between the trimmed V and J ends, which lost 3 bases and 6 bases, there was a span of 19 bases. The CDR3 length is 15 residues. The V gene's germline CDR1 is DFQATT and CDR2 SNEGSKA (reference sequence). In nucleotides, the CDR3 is TGCAGTGCTAGGAGGGATCAATCCCTATTTGATACGCAGTATTTT. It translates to CSARRDQSLFDTQYF.

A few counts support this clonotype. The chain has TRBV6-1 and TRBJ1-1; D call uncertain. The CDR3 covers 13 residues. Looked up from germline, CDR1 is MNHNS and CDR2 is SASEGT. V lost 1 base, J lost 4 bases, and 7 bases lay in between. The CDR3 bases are TGTGCCAGCAGTGAAGGGTCTCTCACTGAAGCTTTCTTT. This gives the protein CASSEGSLTEAFF.

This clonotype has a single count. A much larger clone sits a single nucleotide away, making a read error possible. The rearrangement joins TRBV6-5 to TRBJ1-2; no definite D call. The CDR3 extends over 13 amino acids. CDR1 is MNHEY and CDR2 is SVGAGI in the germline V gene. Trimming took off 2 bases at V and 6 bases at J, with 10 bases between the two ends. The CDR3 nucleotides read TGTGCCAGCAGTTACAACAGAAACAATGGCTACACCTTC. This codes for CASSYNRNNGYTF.

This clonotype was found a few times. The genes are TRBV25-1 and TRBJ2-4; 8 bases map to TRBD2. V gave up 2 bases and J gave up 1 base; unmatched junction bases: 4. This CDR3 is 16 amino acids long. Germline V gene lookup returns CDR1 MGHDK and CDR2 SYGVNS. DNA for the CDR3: TGTGCCAGCAGTGAAGTGCGGGGGGCCGCCAAAAACATTCAGTACTTC. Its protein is CASSEVRGAAKNIQYF.

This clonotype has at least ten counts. CDR3: CASSYLRSTEQFF. The CDR3 DNA reads TGTGCCAGCAGTTACTTGCGGTCGACTGAGCAGTTCTTC. The chain joins TRBV6-2 or TRBV6-3 to TRBJ2-1; D call uncertain. Between the trimmed V and J ends, which lost 1 base and 9 bases, there was a span of 10 bases. Germline-derived CDR1 and CDR2 are MNHEY and SVGEGT. The CDR3 has 13 residues.

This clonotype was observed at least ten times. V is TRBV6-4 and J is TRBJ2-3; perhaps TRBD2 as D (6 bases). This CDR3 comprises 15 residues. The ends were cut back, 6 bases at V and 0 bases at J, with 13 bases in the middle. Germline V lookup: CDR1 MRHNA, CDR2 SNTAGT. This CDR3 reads CASSPTGTSTDTQYF. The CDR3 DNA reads TGTGCCAGCAGCCCTACCGGGACTAGCACAGATACGCAGTATTTT.